This T cell receptor (beta chain) was retrieved from a study of shared clonotypes between healthy human individuals. Across the whole study: For every donor, three CD4 naive, three CD4 memory, two CD8 naive and one CD8 memory plates were used.

The CDR3 spans 14 residues. Germline assignment: CDR1 LNHDA and CDR2 SQIVND (reference sequence). The ends were cut back, 7 bases at V and 4 bases at J, with 11 bases in the middle. Donation came from healthy HIV-negative adults that had no recent acute infections or vaccinations. The assay ran at deep level. The repertoire was sequenced with immunoSEQ multiplex PCR; TCRdb's copy has only in-frame clones and lacks some. The profile shows roughly 2.5 million clones, approximately 94% of them singletons. This chain joins TRBV19 and TRBJ1-6; D gene uncertain. This clonotype was obtained from a man in his late teens or twenties in good health. The sample taken for sequencing was naive CD4+ T cells sorted from blood. The subset: CD45RA+ positively selected. Here the CDR3 reads CASTLDGYNSPLHF. CDR3 sequence (DNA): TGTGCCAGTACCTTAGACGGTTATAATTCACCCCTCCACTTT.